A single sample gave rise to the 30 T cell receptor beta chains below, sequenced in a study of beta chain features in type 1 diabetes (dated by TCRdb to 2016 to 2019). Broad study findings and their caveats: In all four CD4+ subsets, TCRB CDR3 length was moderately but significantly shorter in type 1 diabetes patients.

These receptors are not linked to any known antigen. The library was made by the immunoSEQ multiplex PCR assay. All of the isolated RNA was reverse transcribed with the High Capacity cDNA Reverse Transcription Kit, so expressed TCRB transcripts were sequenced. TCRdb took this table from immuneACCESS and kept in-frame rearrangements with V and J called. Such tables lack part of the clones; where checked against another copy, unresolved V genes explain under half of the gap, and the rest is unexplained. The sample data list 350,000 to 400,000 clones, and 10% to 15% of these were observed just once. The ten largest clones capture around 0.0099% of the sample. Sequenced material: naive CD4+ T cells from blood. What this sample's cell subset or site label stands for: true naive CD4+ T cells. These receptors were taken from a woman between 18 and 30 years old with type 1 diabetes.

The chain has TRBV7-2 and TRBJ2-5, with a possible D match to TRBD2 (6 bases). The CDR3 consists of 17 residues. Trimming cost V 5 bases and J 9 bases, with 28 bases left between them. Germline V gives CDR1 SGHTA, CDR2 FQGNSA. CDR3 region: CASSEGGAARTSRAQYF. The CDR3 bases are TGTGCCAGCAGCGAGGGCGGGGCAGCCAGGACATCGAGGGCCCAGTACTTC.

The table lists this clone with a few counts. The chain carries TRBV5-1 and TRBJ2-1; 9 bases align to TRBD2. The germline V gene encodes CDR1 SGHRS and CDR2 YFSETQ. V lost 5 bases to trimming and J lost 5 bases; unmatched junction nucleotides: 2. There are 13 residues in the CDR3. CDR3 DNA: TGCGCCAGCAGGACTAGCGGCAACAATGAGCAGTTCTTC. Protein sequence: CASRTSGNNEQFF.

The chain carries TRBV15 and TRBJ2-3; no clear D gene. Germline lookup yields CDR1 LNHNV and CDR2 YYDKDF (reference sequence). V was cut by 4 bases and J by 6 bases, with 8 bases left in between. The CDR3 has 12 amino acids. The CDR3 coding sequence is TGTGCCACCAGCAATATGCAGGATACGCAGTATTTT. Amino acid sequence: CATSNMQDTQYF.

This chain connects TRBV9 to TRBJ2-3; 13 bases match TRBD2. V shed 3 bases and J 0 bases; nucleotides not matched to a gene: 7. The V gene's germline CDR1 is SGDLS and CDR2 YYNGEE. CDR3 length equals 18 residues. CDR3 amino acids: CASSAGLAGVGSTDTQYF. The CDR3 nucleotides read TGTGCCAGCAGCGCCGGACTAGCGGGAGTTGGAAGCACAGATACGCAGTATTTT.

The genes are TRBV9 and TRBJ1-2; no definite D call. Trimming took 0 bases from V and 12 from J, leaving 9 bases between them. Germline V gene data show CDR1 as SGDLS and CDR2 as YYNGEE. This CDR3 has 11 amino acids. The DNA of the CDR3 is TGTGCCAGCAGCGTAGAAGGTAGCCACACCTTC. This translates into CASSVEGSHTF.

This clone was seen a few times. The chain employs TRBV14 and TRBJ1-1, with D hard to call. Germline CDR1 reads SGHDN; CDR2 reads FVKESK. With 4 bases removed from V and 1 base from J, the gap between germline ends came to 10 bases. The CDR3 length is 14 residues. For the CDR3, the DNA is TGTGCCAGCAGCCCATTGGGCACGAACACTGAAGCTTTCTTT. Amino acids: CASSPLGTNTEAFF.

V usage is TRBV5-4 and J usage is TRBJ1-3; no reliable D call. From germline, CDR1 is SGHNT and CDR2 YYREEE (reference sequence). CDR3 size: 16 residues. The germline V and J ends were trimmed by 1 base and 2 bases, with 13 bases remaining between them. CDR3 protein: CASSLRSGYAGNTIYF. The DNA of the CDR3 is TGTGCCAGCAGCTTGCGGTCCGGGTACGCTGGAAACACCATATATTTT.

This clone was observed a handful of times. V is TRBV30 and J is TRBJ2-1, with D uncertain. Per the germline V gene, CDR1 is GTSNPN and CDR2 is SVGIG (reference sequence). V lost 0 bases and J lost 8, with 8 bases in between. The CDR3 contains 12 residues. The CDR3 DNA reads TGTGCCTGGAGTGTAAGCGTCGATGAGCAGTTCTTC. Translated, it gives CAWSVSVDEQFF.

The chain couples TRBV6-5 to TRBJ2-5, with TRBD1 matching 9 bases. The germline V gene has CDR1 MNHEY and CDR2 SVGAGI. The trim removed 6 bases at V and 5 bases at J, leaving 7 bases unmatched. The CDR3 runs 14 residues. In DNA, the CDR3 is TGTGCCAGCAGCCACAGGGGGCAGAGGGAGACCCAGTACTTC. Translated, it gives CASSHRGQRETQYF.

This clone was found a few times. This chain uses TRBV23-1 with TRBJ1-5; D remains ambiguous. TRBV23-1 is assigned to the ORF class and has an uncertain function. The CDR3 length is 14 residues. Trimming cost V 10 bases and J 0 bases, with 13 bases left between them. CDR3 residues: CAILKENSNQPQHF. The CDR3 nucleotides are TGCGCCATCCTTAAGGAGAATAGCAATCAGCCCCAGCATTTT.

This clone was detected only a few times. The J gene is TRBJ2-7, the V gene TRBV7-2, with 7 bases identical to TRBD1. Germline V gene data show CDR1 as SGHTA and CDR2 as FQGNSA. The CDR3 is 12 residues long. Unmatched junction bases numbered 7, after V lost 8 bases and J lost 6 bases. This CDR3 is CASRLNRGEQYF. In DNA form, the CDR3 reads TGTGCCAGCCGATTAAACAGGGGCGAGCAGTACTTC.

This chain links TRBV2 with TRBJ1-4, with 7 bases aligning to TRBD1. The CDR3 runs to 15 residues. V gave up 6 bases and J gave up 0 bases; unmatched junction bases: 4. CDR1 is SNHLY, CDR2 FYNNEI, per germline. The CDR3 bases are TGTGCCAGCAGCGCCGACAGGGCAACTAATGAAAAACTGTTTTTT. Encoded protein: CASSADRATNEKLFF.

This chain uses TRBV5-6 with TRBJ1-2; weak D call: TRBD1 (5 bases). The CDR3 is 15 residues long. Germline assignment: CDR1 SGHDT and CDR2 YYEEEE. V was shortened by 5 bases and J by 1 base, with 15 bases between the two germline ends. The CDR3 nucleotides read TGTGCCAGCAGGGCGTGGACGGGGGATAACTATGGCTACACCTTC. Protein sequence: CASRAWTGDNYGYTF.

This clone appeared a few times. CDR3 loop: CASSPQGAPPYEQYF. CDR3 coding DNA: TGTGCCAGCAGTCCACAGGGGGCCCCCCCCTACGAGCAGTACTTC. The chain has TRBV25-1 and TRBJ2-7; TRBD1 matches 9 bases. The V and J ends lost 5 bases and 2 bases, in that order; junction bases with no gene match: 7. This CDR3 has 15 amino acids. The germline gives CDR1 MGHDK, CDR2 SYGVNS.

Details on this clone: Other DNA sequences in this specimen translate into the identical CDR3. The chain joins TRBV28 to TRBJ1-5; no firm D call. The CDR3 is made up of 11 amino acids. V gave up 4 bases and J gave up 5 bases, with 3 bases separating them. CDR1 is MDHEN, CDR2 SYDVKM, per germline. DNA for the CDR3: TGTGCCAGCAGTTCAGATCAGCCCCAGCATTTT. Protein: CASSSDQPQHF.

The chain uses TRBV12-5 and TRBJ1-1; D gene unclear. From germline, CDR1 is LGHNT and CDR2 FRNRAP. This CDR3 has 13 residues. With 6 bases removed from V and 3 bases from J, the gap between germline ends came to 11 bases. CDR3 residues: CASGAREDTEAFF. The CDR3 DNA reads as TGTGCTAGTGGCGCTAGGGAGGACACTGAAGCTTTCTTT.

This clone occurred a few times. CDR3 loop: CASSPGGEQYF. CDR3 coding DNA: TGTGCCAGCAGTCCAGGGGGCGAGCAGTACTTC. The chain joins TRBV28 to TRBJ2-7, with TRBD1 identical over 7 bases. V was clipped by 5 bases and J by 6 bases; unmatched bases: 1. In germline, CDR1 is MDHEN, CDR2 SYDVKM. The CDR3 is 11 residues long.

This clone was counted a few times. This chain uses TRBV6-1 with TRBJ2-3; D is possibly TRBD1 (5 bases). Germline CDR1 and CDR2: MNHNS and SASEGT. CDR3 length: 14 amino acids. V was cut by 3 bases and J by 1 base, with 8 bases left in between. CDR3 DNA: TGTGCCAGCAGTGACAGGGCGGGCACAGATACGCAGTATTTT. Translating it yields CASSDRAGTDTQYF.

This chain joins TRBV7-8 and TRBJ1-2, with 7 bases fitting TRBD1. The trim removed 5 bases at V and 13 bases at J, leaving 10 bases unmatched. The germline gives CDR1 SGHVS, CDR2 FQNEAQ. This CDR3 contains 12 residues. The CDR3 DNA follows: TGTGCCAGCAGCCCGCGGGACAGTATTGGCACCTTC. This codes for CASSPRDSIGTF.

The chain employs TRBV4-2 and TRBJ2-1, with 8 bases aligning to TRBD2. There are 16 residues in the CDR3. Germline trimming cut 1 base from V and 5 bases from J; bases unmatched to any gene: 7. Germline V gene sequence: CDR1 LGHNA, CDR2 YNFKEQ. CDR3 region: CASSQALGTSDNEQFF. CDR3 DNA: TGTGCCAGCAGCCAAGCCTTAGGGACTAGTGACAATGAGCAGTTCTTC.

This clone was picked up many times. The CDR3 region has the DNA TGCGCCAGCAGTCACCGGCGACAGGGGCAGTTCTTC. Residues: CASSHRRQGQFF. V gene TRBV23-1 combines with J gene TRBJ2-1; TRBD1 agrees at 7 bases. TRBV23-1 is an open reading frame whose function is uncertain. Trimming cost V 3 bases and J 12 bases; bases outside gene matches: 5. The CDR3 contains 12 residues.

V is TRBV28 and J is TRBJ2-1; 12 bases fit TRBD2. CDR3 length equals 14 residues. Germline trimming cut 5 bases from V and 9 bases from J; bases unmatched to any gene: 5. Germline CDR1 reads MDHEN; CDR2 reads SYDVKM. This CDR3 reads CASSALAGGLEQFF. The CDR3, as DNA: TGTGCCAGCAGTGCCCTAGCGGGAGGGCTTGAGCAGTTCTTC.

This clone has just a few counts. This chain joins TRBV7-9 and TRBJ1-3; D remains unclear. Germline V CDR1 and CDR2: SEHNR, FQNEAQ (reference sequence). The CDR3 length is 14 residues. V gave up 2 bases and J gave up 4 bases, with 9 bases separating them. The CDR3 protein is CASSLSTSGNTIYF. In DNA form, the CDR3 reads TGTGCCAGCAGCTTATCGACAAGCGGAAACACCATATATTTT.

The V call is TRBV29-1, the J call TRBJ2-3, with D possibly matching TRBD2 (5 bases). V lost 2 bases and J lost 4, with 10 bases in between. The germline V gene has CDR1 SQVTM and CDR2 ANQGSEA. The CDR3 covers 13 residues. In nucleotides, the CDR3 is TGCAGCGTTGAAAGGCGGGTCCCAGATACGCAGTATTTT. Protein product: CSVERRVPDTQYF.

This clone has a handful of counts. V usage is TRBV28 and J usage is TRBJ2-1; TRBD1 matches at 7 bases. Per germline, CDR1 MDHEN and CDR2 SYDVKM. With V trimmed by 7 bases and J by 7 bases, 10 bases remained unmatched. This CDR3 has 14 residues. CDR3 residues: CASKAGGSGNEQFF. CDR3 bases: TGTGCCAGCAAAGCAGGGGGATCGGGTAATGAGCAGTTCTTC.

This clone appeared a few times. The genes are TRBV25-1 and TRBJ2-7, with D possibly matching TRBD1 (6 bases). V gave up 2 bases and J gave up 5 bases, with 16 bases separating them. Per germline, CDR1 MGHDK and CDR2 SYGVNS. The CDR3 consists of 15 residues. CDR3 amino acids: CASSEGTGFIHEQYF. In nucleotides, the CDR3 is TGTGCCAGCAGTGAAGGAACAGGGTTTATCCACGAGCAGTACTTC.

Here the CDR3 reads CASSRSGQGQGEQFF. In nucleotides, the CDR3 is TGTGCCAGCAGCCGGTCGGGACAGGGTCAGGGTGAGCAGTTCTTC. The chain links TRBV7-2 to TRBJ2-1; 9 bases line up with TRBD1. The CDR3 runs to 15 residues. Germline V lookup: CDR1 SGHTA, CDR2 FQGNSA. Germline trimming cut 5 bases from V and 9 bases from J; bases unmatched to any gene: 11.

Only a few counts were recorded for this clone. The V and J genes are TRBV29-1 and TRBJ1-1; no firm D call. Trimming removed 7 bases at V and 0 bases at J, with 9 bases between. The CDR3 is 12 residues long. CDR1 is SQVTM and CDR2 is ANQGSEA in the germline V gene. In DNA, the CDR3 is TGCAGCGGGGCACAAATGAACACTGAAGCTTTCTTT. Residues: CSGAQMNTEAFF.

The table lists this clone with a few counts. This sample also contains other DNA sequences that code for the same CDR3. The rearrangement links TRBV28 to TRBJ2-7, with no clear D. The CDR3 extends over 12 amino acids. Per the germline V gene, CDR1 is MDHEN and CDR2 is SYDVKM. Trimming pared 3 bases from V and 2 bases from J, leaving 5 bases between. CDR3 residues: CASSFSTYEQYF. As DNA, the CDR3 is TGTGCCAGCAGTTTTAGTACCTACGAGCAGTACTTC.

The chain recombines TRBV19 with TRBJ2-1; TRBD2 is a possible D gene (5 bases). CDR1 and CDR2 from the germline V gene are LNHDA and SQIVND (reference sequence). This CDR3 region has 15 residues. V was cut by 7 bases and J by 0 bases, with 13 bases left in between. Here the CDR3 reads CASTPRVHSYNEQFF. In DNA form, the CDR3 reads TGTGCCAGTACCCCGAGGGTCCACTCCTACAATGAGCAGTTCTTC. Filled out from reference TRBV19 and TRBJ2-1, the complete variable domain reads DGGITQSPKYLFRKEGQNVTLSCEQNLNHDAMYWYRQDPGQGLRLIYYSQIVNDFQKGDIAEGYSVSREKKESFPLTVTSAQKNPTAFYLCASTPRVHSYNEQFFGPGTRLTVL.